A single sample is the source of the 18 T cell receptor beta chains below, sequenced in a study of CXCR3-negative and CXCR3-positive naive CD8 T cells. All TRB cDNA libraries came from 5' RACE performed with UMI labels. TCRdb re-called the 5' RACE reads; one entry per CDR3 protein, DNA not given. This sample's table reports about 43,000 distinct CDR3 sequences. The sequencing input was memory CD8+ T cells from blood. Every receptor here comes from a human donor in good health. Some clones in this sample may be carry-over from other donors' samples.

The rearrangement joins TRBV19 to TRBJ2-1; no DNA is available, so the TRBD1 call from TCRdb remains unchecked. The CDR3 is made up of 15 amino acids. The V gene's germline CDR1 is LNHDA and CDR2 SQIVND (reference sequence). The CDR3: CASSILGTGDDEQFF.

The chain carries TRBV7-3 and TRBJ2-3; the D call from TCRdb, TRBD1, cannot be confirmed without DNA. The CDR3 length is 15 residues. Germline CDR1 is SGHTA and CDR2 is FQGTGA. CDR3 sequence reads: CASAPGFPDTDTQYF.

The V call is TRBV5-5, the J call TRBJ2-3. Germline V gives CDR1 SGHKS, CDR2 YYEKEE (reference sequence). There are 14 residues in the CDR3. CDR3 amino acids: CASSFSRLADTQYF.

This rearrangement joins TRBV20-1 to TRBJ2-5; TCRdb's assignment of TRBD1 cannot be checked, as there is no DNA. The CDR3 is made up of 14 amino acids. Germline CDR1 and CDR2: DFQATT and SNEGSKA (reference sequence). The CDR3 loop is CSAREPVAQETQYF.

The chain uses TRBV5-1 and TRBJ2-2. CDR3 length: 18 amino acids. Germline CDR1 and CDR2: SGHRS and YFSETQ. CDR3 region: CASSLDGMVRGRTGELFF.

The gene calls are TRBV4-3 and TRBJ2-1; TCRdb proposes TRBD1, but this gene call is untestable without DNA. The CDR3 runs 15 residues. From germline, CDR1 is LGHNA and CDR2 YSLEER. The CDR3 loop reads CASSQEAGLYNEQFF.

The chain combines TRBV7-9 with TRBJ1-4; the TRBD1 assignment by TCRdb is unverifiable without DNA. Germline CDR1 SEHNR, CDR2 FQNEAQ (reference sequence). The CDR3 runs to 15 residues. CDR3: CASSSRDRESEKLFF.

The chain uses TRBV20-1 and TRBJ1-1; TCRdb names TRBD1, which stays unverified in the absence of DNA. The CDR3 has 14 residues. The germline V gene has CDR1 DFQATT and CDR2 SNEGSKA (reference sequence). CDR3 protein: CSARDQGSNTEAFF.

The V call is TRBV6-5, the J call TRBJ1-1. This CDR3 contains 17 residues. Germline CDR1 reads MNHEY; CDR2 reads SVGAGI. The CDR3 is CASRFEYRGARRTEAFF.

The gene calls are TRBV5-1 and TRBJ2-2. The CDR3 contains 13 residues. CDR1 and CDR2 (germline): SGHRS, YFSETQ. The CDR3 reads CASSHPYTGELFF.

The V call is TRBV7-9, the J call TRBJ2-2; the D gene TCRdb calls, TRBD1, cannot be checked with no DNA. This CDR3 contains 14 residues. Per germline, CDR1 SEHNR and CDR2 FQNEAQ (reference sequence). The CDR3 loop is CASSPRPVSGELFF.

The CDR3 spells CSASTPDRESYEQYF. The chain is built from TRBV20-1 and TRBJ2-7; as DNA is missing, the TRBD1 call by TCRdb cannot be tested. Germline V CDR1 and CDR2: DFQATT, SNEGSKA (reference sequence). This CDR3 is built from 15 residues.

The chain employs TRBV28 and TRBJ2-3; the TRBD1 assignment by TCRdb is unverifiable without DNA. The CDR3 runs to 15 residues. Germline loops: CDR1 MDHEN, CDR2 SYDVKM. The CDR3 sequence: CASSESGQGTDTQYF.

This CDR3 reads CAISGGWANEAFF. J is TRBJ1-1 and V is TRBV28. The germline gives CDR1 MDHEN, CDR2 SYDVKM. The CDR3 extends over 13 amino acids.

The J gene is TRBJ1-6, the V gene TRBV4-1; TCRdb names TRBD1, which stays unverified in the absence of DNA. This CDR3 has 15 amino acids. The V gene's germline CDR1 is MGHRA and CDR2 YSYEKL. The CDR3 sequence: CASSQGQGESSPLHF.

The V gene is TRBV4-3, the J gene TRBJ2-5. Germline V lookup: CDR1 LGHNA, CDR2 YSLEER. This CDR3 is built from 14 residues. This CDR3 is CASSPTFTGETQYF.

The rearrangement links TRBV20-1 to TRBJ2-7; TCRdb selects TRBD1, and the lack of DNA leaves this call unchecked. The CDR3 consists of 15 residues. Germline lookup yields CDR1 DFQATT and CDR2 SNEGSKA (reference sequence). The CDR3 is CSARDTGGNSYEQYF.

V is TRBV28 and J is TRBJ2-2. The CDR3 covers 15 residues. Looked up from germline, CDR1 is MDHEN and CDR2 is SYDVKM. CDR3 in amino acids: CASSLLREYTGELFF.